These 19 T cell receptor beta chains share one sample of origin, sequenced in a study of long-term antiretroviral therapy in people with HIV. Researchers ran immunoSEQ v3.0 at survey level. Some clones are missing from TCRdb's copy, which holds only in-frame ones; the method was immunoSEQ multiplex PCR. Here the sample spans about 32,000 clones, 70% to 90% being singletons. The sample was unsorted PBMCs, taken 2.2 years after starting antiretroviral therapy. These TCRs come from a man aged 18 to 30 with HIV.

This chain joins TRBV9 and TRBJ1-2; D gene uncertain. The V gene's germline CDR1 is SGDLS and CDR2 YYNGEE. V dropped 0 bases and J dropped 7 bases, with 13 bases sitting between them. CDR3 size: 14 residues. The CDR3 DNA is TGTGCCAGCAGCGTAGGAGGTGAAGACTCTGGCTACACCTTC. Translated: CASSVGGEDSGYTF.

The chain uses TRBV6-6 and TRBJ2-7; 12 positions agree with TRBD1. The CDR3 contains 15 residues. Germline V gives CDR1 MNHNY, CDR2 SVGAGI (reference sequence). The trim removed 2 bases at V and 4 bases at J, leaving 3 bases unmatched. The CDR3 loop reads CASSYEGQGAYEQYF. The CDR3 nucleotides are TGTGCCAGCAGTTACGAGGGACAGGGGGCGTACGAGCAGTACTTC.

The rearrangement links TRBV30 to TRBJ2-4, with 9 bases lining up with TRBD1. Germline CDR1 is GTSNPN and CDR2 is SVGIG (reference sequence). V lost 1 base to trimming and J lost 8 bases; unmatched junction nucleotides: 6. CDR3 length: 14 residues. The CDR3 bases are TGTGCCTGGAGTGAGACAGGGGGAACATACATTCAGTACTTC. This codes for CAWSETGGTYIQYF.

This rearrangement joins TRBV5-4 to TRBJ1-2; D unresolved. This CDR3 has 15 amino acids. Germline CDR1 and CDR2: SGHNT and YYREEE (reference sequence). V lost 3 bases, J lost 5 bases, and 17 bases lay in between. CDR3 protein: CASSSYPGFRYGYTF. DNA of the CDR3: TGTGCCAGCAGCTCGTACCCGGGGTTCCGGTATGGCTACACCTTC.

The rearrangement uses TRBV5-4 and TRBJ1-1; D is undetermined. V lost 4 bases and J lost 4, with 20 bases in between. The CDR3 runs to 16 residues. Germline loops: CDR1 SGHNT, CDR2 YYREEE (reference sequence). The CDR3 protein is CASSLIETGLGTEAFF. CDR3 nucleotide sequence: TGTGCCAGCAGCCTAATCGAGACGGGCTTGGGCACTGAAGCTTTCTTT.

The rearrangement links TRBV30 to TRBJ1-2; weak D call: TRBD1 (6 bases). The germline CDR1 and CDR2 sequences are GTSNPN and SVGIG (reference sequence). There are 16 residues in the CDR3. Trimming took 0 bases from V and 2 from J, leaving 16 bases between them. As DNA, the CDR3 is TGTGCCTGGAGTGTGGGGGGCGGTTTCGCAAACTATGGCTACACCTTC. This codes for CAWSVGGGFANYGYTF.

CDR3 nucleotide sequence: TGCAGCGTTGATGCCGGAGACTACAATGAGCAGTTCTTC. As protein: CSVDAGDYNEQFF. The rearrangement uses TRBV29-1 and TRBJ2-1; no definite D call. Between the trimmed V and J ends, which lost 3 bases and 3 bases, there was a span of 9 bases. The CDR3 spans 13 residues. Germline-derived CDR1 and CDR2 are SQVTM and ANQGSEA.

The chain employs TRBV30 and TRBJ2-5; the match to TRBD1 covers 10 bases. J lost 4 bases, V lost 0 bases, and 5 bases had no gene match. This CDR3 contains 15 residues. The V gene's germline CDR1 is GTSNPN and CDR2 SVGIG (reference sequence). The CDR3 region is CAWSVMGQGSETQYF. Here the CDR3 DNA reads TGTGCCTGGAGTGTAATGGGACAGGGGTCAGAGACCCAGTACTTC.

CDR3 region: CASSLGQGPNEKLFF. In DNA form, the CDR3 reads TGCGCCAGCAGCTTGGGGCAGGGGCCGAATGAAAAACTGTTTTTT. This chain joins TRBV5-1 and TRBJ1-4; tentative D call: TRBD1 (6 bases). In germline, CDR1 is SGHRS, CDR2 YFSETQ. There are 15 residues in the CDR3. The V end lost 0 bases, the J end lost 5 bases, and 11 bases lay between the germline ends.

The V gene is TRBV5-8, the J gene TRBJ1-6; D unresolved. The germline V and J ends were trimmed by 2 bases and 0 bases, with 12 bases remaining between them. There are 17 residues in the CDR3. Germline loops: CDR1 SGHTS, CDR2 YDEGEE. The DNA for the CDR3 is TGTGCCAGCAGCTTTCTTCAGTCGAGCTCCTATAATTCACCCCTCCACTTT. Amino acid sequence: CASSFLQSSSYNSPLHF. Supplemented by reference TRBV5-8 and TRBJ1-6, the full variable domain reads EAGVTQSPTHLIKTRGQQATLRCSPISGHTSVYWYQQALGLGLQFLLWYDEGEERNRGNFPPRFSGRQFPNYSSELNVNALELEDSALYLCASSFLQSSSYNSPLHFGNGTRLTVT.

CDR3 loop: CASSFERSSYEQYF. DNA for the CDR3: TGTGCCAGCAGCTTCGAACGGAGCTCCTACGAGCAGTACTTC. This chain connects TRBV5-5 to TRBJ2-7; D is unclear. The CDR3 contains 14 residues. V dropped 2 bases and J dropped 0 bases, with 9 bases sitting between them. Germline V CDR1 and CDR2: SGHKS, YYEKEE (reference sequence). The complete variable domain, with remaining parts taken from reference TRBV5-5 and TRBJ2-7, reads DAGVTQSPTHLIKTRGQQVTLRCSPISGHKSVSWYQQVLGQGPQFIFQYYEKEERGRGNFPDRFSARQFPNYSSELNVNALLLGDSALYLCASSFERSSYEQYFGPGTRLTVT.

This clone has only one observation. The chain employs TRBV18 and TRBJ2-2; D remains ambiguous. CDR1 KGHSH and CDR2 LQKENI come from the germline V gene. The CDR3 is 15 amino acids. Trimming removed 3 bases at V and 1 base at J, with 9 bases between. CDR3 in DNA: TGTGCCAGCTCACCGCGGACGGTGAACACCGGGGAGCTGTTTTTT. It codes for CASSPRTVNTGELFF.

V is TRBV14 and J is TRBJ1-3; tentative D call: TRBD1 (6 bases). CDR1 is SGHDN and CDR2 is FVKESK in the germline V gene. The V and J ends lost 1 base and 5 bases respectively, with 21 bases between them. This CDR3 comprises 18 residues. The CDR3 sequence: CASSQVGFFGGRRNTIYF. CDR3 in DNA: TGTGCCAGCAGCCAAGTAGGTTTCTTCGGGGGGCGAAGAAACACCATATATTTT. The variable domain in full, with the rest retrieved from reference TRBV14 and TRBJ1-3, is EAGVTQFPSHSVIEKGQTVTLRCDPISGHDNLYWYRRVMGKEIKFLLHFVKESKQDESGMPNNRFLAERTGGTYSTLKVQPAELEDSGVYFCASSQVGFFGGRRNTIYFGEGSWLTVV.

Regarding this clone: Other DNA variants within this sample encode the same CDR3. V is TRBV7-9 and J is TRBJ2-1; D remains ambiguous. V lost 3 bases and J lost 10, with 7 bases in between. Germline CDR1 SEHNR, CDR2 FQNEAQ (reference sequence). This CDR3 is 11 amino acids long. The CDR3 DNA follows: TGTGCCAGCAGCTTGAGATACGAGCAGTTCTTC. Translation: CASSLRYEQFF.

In its sample, this clone is medium-sized. The V and J genes are TRBV13 and TRBJ2-7; 7 nucleotides align to TRBD1. The CDR3 runs to 13 residues. The ends lost 3 bases at V and 9 bases at J; junction bases unmatched: 8. CDR1 and CDR2 from the germline V gene are PRHDT and FYEKMQ (reference sequence). CDR3 bases: TGTGCCAGCAGCTTCGAATACAGGGGCGGGCAGTACTTC. This sequence encodes CASSFEYRGGQYF.

This chain links TRBV5-4 with TRBJ2-5, with TRBD1 identical over 7 bases. This CDR3 has 15 amino acids. The V gene end was trimmed by 3 bases and the J gene end by 3 bases; junction bases not matched to a gene: 8. Germline loops: CDR1 SGHNT, CDR2 YYREEE (reference sequence). The CDR3 reads CASSYPGTDKETQYF. Here the CDR3 DNA reads TGTGCCAGCAGCTATCCCGGGACAGATAAAGAGACCCAGTACTTC.

This chain connects TRBV6-6 to TRBJ1-2; D not certain. The CDR3 spans 12 residues. Germline loops: CDR1 MNHNY, CDR2 SVGAGI (reference sequence). The V and J ends lost 4 bases and 4 bases respectively, with 7 bases between them. The CDR3 protein is CASSSLSYGYTF. In nucleotides, the CDR3 is TGTGCCAGCAGTTCCCTGAGCTATGGCTACACCTTC.

V and J are TRBV28 and TRBJ1-4, with 7 bases identical to TRBD1. Germline values: CDR1 MDHEN, CDR2 SYDVKM. The CDR3 is 14 residues long. With 6 bases clipped from V and 7 bases from J, the junction kept 8 bases outside the gene matches. The CDR3 loop reads CASRYRDRVEKLFF. The CDR3 DNA reads as TGTGCCAGCAGATATCGCGACAGGGTTGAAAAACTGTTTTTT.

The chain recombines TRBV18 with TRBJ2-6; D ambiguous. Germline CDR1 KGHSH, CDR2 LQKENI. This CDR3 region has 17 residues. V lost 6 bases to trimming and J lost 2 bases, with 17 bases between them. The DNA for the CDR3 is TGTGCCAGCTCCCCTATCGGCCCCGGTACTGGGGCCAACGTCCTGACTTTC. This gives the protein CASSPIGPGTGANVLTF.